These 21 T cell receptor beta chains were all obtained from the same sample, sequenced in a study of blood T cell repertoires in COVID-19. Data came from immunoSEQ multiplex PCR; TCRdb stores just in-frame clones and leaves some out. The table shows about 220,000 clones, with about 86% occurring only once. The sequencing sample was made of PBMCs or T cells enriched from blood (not recorded which). These receptors all come from a woman in her thirties or forties with acute COVID-19.

The genes are TRBV28 and TRBJ1-5, with TRBD1 identical over 8 bases. CDR1 MDHEN and CDR2 SYDVKM come from the germline V gene. With 4 bases clipped from V and 1 base from J, the junction kept 6 bases outside the gene matches. The CDR3 has 16 residues. Here the CDR3 reads CASSYSGQGSNQPQHF. The CDR3 DNA is TGTGCCAGCAGTTACTCCGGACAGGGAAGCAATCAGCCCCAGCATTTT. Using reference TRBV28 and TRBJ1-5 for the parts outside the CDR3, the full variable domain is DVKVTQSSRYLVKRTGEKVFLECVQDMDHENMFWYRQDPGLGLRLIYFSYDVKMKEKGDIPEGYSVSREKKERFSLILESASTNQTSMYLCASSYSGQGSNQPQHFGDGTRLSIL.

The rearrangement uses TRBV24-1 and TRBJ1-5; 8 nucleotides match TRBD1. This CDR3 is built from 13 residues. Germline assignment: CDR1 KGHDR and CDR2 SFDVKD. V trimming: 9 bases; J trimming: 6 bases; junction bases outside the gene matches: 6. The CDR3 DNA follows: TGTGCCACCTCCGAGGACAGGGCTCAGCCCCAGCATTTT. Amino acids: CATSEDRAQPQHF.

The chain uses TRBV13 and TRBJ2-1; D ambiguous. The CDR3 extends over 13 amino acids. Trimming removed 5 bases at V and 0 bases at J, with 5 bases between. Looked up from germline, CDR1 is PRHDT and CDR2 is FYEKMQ (reference sequence). As DNA, the CDR3 is TGTGCCAGCAGCCGCAGCTCCTACAATGAGCAGTTCTTC. It yields the protein CASSRSSYNEQFF. The complete variable domain, with remaining parts taken from reference TRBV13 and TRBJ2-1, reads AAGVIQSPRHLIKEKRETATLKCYPIPRHDTVYWYQQGPGQDPQFLISFYEKMQSDKGSIPDRFSAQQFSDYHSELNMSSLELGDSALYFCASSRSSYNEQFFGPGTRLTVL.

V usage is TRBV28 and J usage is TRBJ2-3; D is perhaps TRBD2 (7 bases). Germline loops: CDR1 MDHEN, CDR2 SYDVKM. The CDR3 length is 12 residues. The CDR3 region is CGSGGHTDTQYF. In nucleotides, the CDR3 is TGTGGATCCGGGGGGCACACAGATACGCAGTATTTT.

The rearrangement joins TRBV30 to TRBJ1-2; 12 bases are shared with TRBD1. J gave up 3 bases and V 4 bases, and 6 bases lay outside the gene matches. This CDR3 spans 15 amino acids. Looked up from germline, CDR1 is GTSNPN and CDR2 is SVGIG (reference sequence). The CDR3 sequence: CAWTPGQGAYYGYTF. The CDR3 bases are TGTGCCTGGACGCCGGGACAGGGGGCCTACTATGGCTACACCTTC.

The chain is built from TRBV19 and TRBJ2-2; tentative D call: TRBD2 (5 bases). V was shortened by 5 bases and J by 4 bases, with 14 bases between the two germline ends. The germline gives CDR1 LNHDA, CDR2 SQIVND (reference sequence). The length of the CDR3 is 15 residues. The CDR3 reads CASSFERLSTGELFF. CDR3 in DNA: TGTGCCAGTAGTTTCGAGCGGTTATCCACCGGGGAGCTGTTTTTT.

This clone was counted only a few times. The DNA of the CDR3 is TGTGCCAGCAGCTCTAGCGGCAGTTTGGGGATTCAGCCCCAGCATTTT. This gives the protein CASSSSGSLGIQPQHF. The chain links TRBV7-9 to TRBJ1-5; D call uncertain. Between the trimmed V and J ends, which lost 4 bases and 6 bases, there was a span of 19 bases. The germline V gene encodes CDR1 SEHNR and CDR2 FQNEAQ (reference sequence). The length of the CDR3 is 16 residues.

J is TRBJ2-1 and V is TRBV7-9; possibly TRBD1 for D (6 bases). V was cut by 4 bases and J by 7 bases, with 14 bases left in between. The CDR3 extends over 14 amino acids. Germline CDR1 SEHNR, CDR2 FQNEAQ (reference sequence). For the CDR3, the DNA is TGTGCCAGCAGCTCCCGGACAGTAGTTAATGAGCAGTTCTTC. The encoded protein is CASSSRTVVNEQFF.

This rearrangement joins TRBV21-1 to TRBJ1-1. TRBV21-1 is given as a pseudogene. The CDR3 runs to 12 residues. The DNA for the CDR3 is TGTGCCAGCAGCCCCTCAGCGGGCGAAGCTTTCTTT. Translation gives CASSPSAGEAFF.

This clone was recorded a few times. The chain employs TRBV18 and TRBJ1-2; perhaps TRBD1 as D (6 bases). Trimming removed 4 bases from V and 0 bases from J, with 12 bases in between. The CDR3 sequence is 15 residues long. CDR1 is KGHSH, CDR2 LQKENI, per germline. CDR3 in DNA: TGTGCCAGCTCACGGGGACGGACAGCTAACTATGGCTACACCTTC. Amino acids: CASSRGRTANYGYTF.

The chain has TRBV7-8 and TRBJ1-4; no clear D. CDR3 length: 15 amino acids. The germline V gene encodes CDR1 SGHVS and CDR2 FQNEAQ. V gave up 5 bases and J gave up 5 bases, with 15 bases separating them. The CDR3 protein is CASSLREAQNEKLFF. The CDR3 region has the DNA TGTGCCAGCAGCCTGCGGGAAGCACAAAATGAAAAACTGTTTTTT.

This sequence joins TRBV27 and TRBJ2-7, with 7 bases matching TRBD1. CDR3 length: 15 amino acids. Trimming cost V 8 bases and J 3 bases; bases outside gene matches: 13. Germline CDR1 reads MNHEY; CDR2 reads SMNVEV (reference sequence). CDR3: CASCPSWDSYYEQYF. CDR3 DNA sequence: TGTGCCAGCTGCCCCTCTTGGGACAGCTACTACGAGCAGTACTTC.

The chain joins TRBV4-3 to TRBJ1-1; maybe TRBD1 (5 bases). The germline CDR1 and CDR2 sequences are LGHNA and YSLEER. CDR3 size: 14 residues. The V gene lost 1 base and the J gene lost 1 base, with 7 bases spanning the gap. CDR3 region: CASSQGQGNTEAFF. The DNA of the CDR3 is TGCGCCAGCAGCCAAGGTCAGGGGAACACTGAAGCTTTCTTT.

This clone showed up just once. The rearrangement joins TRBV5-1 to TRBJ1-1; no firm D call. This CDR3 region has 13 residues. Germline V gene lookup returns CDR1 SGHRS and CDR2 YFSETQ. The V gene lost 4 bases and the J gene lost 3 bases, with 10 bases spanning the gap. CDR3 sequence: CASSLLGDTEAFF. Written as DNA, the CDR3 is TGCGCCAGCAGCCTTCTCGGGGACACTGAAGCTTTCTTT.

This chain connects TRBV3-1 (or the pseudogene TRBV3-2) to TRBJ1-6, with unresolved D. CDR1 and CDR2 from the germline V gene are LGHDT and YNNKEL (reference sequence). CDR3 length equals 14 residues. Trimming took off 7 bases at V and 7 bases at J, with 14 bases between the two ends. CDR3 amino acids: CASTTGSQNSPLHF. Written as DNA, the CDR3 is TGTGCCAGCACAACCGGTAGCCAGAATTCACCCCTCCACTTT.

The chain links TRBV5-6 to TRBJ2-2, with D perhaps TRBD1 (6 bases). The CDR3 has 15 amino acids. The V gene lost 1 base and the J gene lost 4 bases, with 11 bases spanning the gap. The germline gives CDR1 SGHDT, CDR2 YYEEEE. In DNA form, the CDR3 reads TGTGCCAGCAGCTTGCAGGGGATCTCCACCGGGGAGCTGTTTTTT. Its protein is CASSLQGISTGELFF. The full variable domain, its missing parts supplied by reference TRBV5-6 and TRBJ2-2, is DAGVTQSPTHLIKTRGQQVTLRCSPKSGHDTVSWYQQALGQGPQFIFQYYEEEERQRGNFPDRFSGHQFPNYSSELNVNALLLGDSALYLCASSLQGISTGELFFGEGSRLTVL.

In its sample, this clone was seen many times. The chain joins TRBV4-3 to TRBJ2-4, with TRBD1 matching over 8 bases. The CDR3 has 16 residues. J gave up 7 bases and V 0 bases, and 8 bases lay outside the gene matches. Looked up from germline, CDR1 is LGHNA and CDR2 is YSLEER. CDR3 protein: CASSQERTGGLNIQYF. DNA of the CDR3: TGCGCCAGCAGCCAAGAACGAACAGGGGGATTGAACATTCAGTACTTC.

The rearrangement links TRBV18 to TRBJ1-1, with TRBD1 as a possible D gene (6 bases). In germline, CDR1 is KGHSH, CDR2 LQKENI. Trimming cost V 6 bases and J 1 base, with 9 bases left between them. The length of the CDR3 is 13 residues. The DNA of the CDR3 is TGTGCCAGCTCCCTGACAGGGAACACTGAAGCTTTCTTT. Its translation: CASSLTGNTEAFF.

The CDR3 DNA reads TGTGCCAGCAGCCCTCCCCCGTCTTACTCTGGAAACACCATATATTTT. Encoded protein: CASSPPPSYSGNTIYF. The rearrangement joins TRBV7-9 to TRBJ1-3, with D unresolved. Germline CDR1 and CDR2: SEHNR and FQNEAQ (reference sequence). Between the trimmed V and J ends, which lost 5 bases and 0 bases, there was a span of 14 bases. This CDR3 is built from 16 residues.

The chain combines TRBV7-9 with TRBJ1-3, with TRBD1 matching 7 bases. CDR1 is SEHNR and CDR2 is FQNEAQ in the germline V gene (reference sequence). J lost 0 bases, V lost 5 bases, and 7 bases had no gene match. There are 16 residues in the CDR3. The CDR3 here is CASSGQEFLSGNTIYF. The CDR3 DNA reads TGTGCCAGCAGCGGACAGGAATTTCTCTCTGGAAACACCATATATTTT.

The chain is built from TRBV29-1 and TRBJ2-2; no reliable D call. This CDR3 is built from 9 residues. Per germline, CDR1 SQVTM and CDR2 ANQGSEA. V was trimmed by 8 bases and J by 7 bases, leaving 5 bases between them. The CDR3 coding sequence is TGCAGCCGGGTCGGGGAGCTGTTTTTT. It encodes CSRVGELFF.